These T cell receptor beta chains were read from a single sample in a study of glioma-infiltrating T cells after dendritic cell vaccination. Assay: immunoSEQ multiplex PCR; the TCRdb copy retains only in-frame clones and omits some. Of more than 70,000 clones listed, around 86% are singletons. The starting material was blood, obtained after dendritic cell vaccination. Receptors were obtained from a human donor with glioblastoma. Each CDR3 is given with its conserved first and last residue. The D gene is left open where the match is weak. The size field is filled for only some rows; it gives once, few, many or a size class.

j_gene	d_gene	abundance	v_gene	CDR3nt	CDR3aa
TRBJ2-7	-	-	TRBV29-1	TGCAGCTTCGCGGGGCCGTCTCCCTACGAGCAGTACTTC	CSFAGPSPYEQYF
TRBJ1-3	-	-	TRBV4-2	TGTGCCAGCAGCCAAAGCGGCGTAGGAAACACCATATATTTT	CASSQSGVGNTIYF
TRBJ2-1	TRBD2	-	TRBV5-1	TGCGCCAGTCTCTTAACAGGGGCTAGCGGGAGGAATGAGCAGTTCTTC	CASLLTGASGRNEQFF
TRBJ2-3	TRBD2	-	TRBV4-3	TGCGCCAGCAGCCAAGGGGGGGGTATCACAGATACGCAGTATTTT	CASSQGGGITDTQYF
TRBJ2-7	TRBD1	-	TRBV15	TGTGCCACCAGCAGGACCGGGACAGGGGGCTACGAGCAGTACTTC	CATSRTGTGGYEQYF
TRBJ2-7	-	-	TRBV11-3	TGTGCCAGCAGCTTGAGGCAGGGAAGCTACGAGCAGTACTTC	CASSLRQGSYEQYF
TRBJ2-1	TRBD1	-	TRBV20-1	TGCAGTGCTAGACAGGACAGGGAGCAGTTCTTC	CSARQDREQFF
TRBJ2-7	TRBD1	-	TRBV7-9	TGTGCCAGCAGCTTAGCAACAGGGGGCGTCATAGACGAGCAGTACTTC	CASSLATGGVIDEQYF
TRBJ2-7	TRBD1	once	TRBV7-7	TGTGCCAGCAGCCGGACAGGGGTCGGGCACTTCAGCGAGCAGTACTTC	CASSRTGVGHFSEQYF
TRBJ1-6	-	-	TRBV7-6	TGTGCCAGCGGTGTAGGGGTCTTCAATTCACCCCTCCACTTT	CASGVGVFNSPLHF
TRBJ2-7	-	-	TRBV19	TGTGCCAGTAGTATAGGCAGGACCAGGGGCGAGCAGTACTTC	CASSIGRTRGEQYF
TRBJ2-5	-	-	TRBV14	TGTGCCAGCAGCCAAGGAAGGGGATATCGTTTCGGCGCACAAGAGACCCAGTACTTC	CASSQGRGYRFGAQETQYF
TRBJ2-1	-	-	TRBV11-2	TGTGCCAGCAGCTTAGAGACAACCTACAATGAGCAGTTCTTC	CASSLETTYNEQFF
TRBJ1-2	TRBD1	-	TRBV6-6	TGTGCCAGCAGTTACGGACAGGCTAACTATGGCTACACCTTC	CASSYGQANYGYTF
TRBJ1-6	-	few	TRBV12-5	TGTGCTAGTGGTTTGGAGTGGAGCTCACCCCTCCACTTT	CASGLEWSSPLHF
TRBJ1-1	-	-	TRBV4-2	TGTGCCAGCAGCCAAGATTGGCAAACTGAAGCTTTCTTT	CASSQDWQTEAFF
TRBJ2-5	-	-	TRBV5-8	TGTGCCAGCAGTTTACGACTGGAAAAAGAGACCCAGTACTTC	CASSLRLEKETQYF
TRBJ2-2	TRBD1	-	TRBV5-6	TGTGCCAGCAGCTTGGGGTTGATGGGACAGGGAGCCGGGGAGCTGTTTTTT	CASSLGLMGQGAGELFF
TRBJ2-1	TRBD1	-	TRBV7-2	TGTGCCAGCAGCTTGACAGGGGGGGCCAATGAGCAGTTCTTC	CASSLTGGANEQFF
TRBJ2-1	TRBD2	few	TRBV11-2	TGTGCCAGCAGCCTTAGCGGGAGCTCCTACAATGAGCAGTTCTTC	CASSLSGSSYNEQFF
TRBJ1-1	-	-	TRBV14	TGTGCCAGCAGCCAAGGGTGGCGGAGGAATGAAGCTTTCTTT	CASSQGWRRNEAFF
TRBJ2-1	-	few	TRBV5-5	TGTGCCAGCAGCTTGTCGGTCGCGAATGAGCAGTTCTTC	CASSLSVANEQFF
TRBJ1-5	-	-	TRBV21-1	TGTGCCAGCAGCAAAGCAGGGACAGGGGATCAGCCCCAGCATTTT	CASSKAGTGDQPQHF
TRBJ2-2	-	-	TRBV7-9	TGTGCCAGCAGCTTCAATTCAAACACCGGGGAGCTGTTTTTT	CASSFNSNTGELFF
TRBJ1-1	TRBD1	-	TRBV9	TGTGCCAGCAGCGCGGGGGACAGGGTCAGCACTGAAGCTTTCTTT	CASSAGDRVSTEAFF
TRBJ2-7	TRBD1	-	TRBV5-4	TGTGCCAGCAGCTTGGGCCAGGGGGACGAGCAGTACTTC	CASSLGQGDEQYF
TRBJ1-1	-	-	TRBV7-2	TGTGCCAGCAGCTCGGGACAGAACACTGAAGCTTTCTTT	CASSSGQNTEAFF
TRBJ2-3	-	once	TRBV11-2	TGTGCCAGCAGCTTGCGCGGCTACACAGATACGCAGTATTTT	CASSLRGYTDTQYF
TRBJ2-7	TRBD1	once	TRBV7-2	TGTGCCAGCAGCTCCACCGGGACAGGGACCTACGAGCAGTACTTC	CASSSTGTGTYEQYF
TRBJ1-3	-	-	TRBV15	TGTGCCACCAGCAGTCGGGGTACCTCTGGAAACACCATATATTTT	CATSSRGTSGNTIYF
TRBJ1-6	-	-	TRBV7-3	TGTGCCAGCAGCTTAGAGGGCAGCAATTCACCCCTCCACTTT	CASSLEGSNSPLHF
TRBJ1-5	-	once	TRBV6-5	TGTGCCAGCAGTCCCCAAGTGCGGTTCGATCAGCCCCAGCATTTT	CASSPQVRFDQPQHF
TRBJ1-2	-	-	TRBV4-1	TGCGCCAGCACCAACCTCGACAGGCTTAACTATGGCTACACCTTC	CASTNLDRLNYGYTF
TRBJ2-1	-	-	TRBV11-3	TGTGCCAGCAGCTTTTTCAACAATGAGCAGTTCTTC	CASSFFNNEQFF
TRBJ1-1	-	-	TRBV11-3	TGTGCCAGCAGCCTACTAACAGGGACCAACACTGAAGCTTTCTTT	CASSLLTGTNTEAFF
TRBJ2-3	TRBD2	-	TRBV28	TGTGCCAGCAGTTTCCTAGCGGGAGGAGCAGATACGCAGTATTTT	CASSFLAGGADTQYF
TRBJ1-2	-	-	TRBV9	TGTGCCAGCAGCGTTAGGGGGAACCTAATACGGGGCTACACCTTC	CASSVRGNLIRGYTF
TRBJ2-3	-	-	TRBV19	TGTGCCAGTAGGCCCCGGAGGGGTGGCACAGATACGCAGTATTTT	CASRPRRGGTDTQYF
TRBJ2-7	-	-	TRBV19	TGTGCCAGTAGTAGACAACAGGGCTACGAGCAGTACTTC	CASSRQQGYEQYF
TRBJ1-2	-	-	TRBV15	TGTGCCACCAGCAGAGATATCAACTATGGCTACACCTTC	CATSRDINYGYTF
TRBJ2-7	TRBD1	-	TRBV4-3	TGCGCCAGCAGCCCCAGGGGGCGCGAGGGTTACGAGCAGTACTTC	CASSPRGREGYEQYF
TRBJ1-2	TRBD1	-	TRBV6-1	TGTGCCAGCAGTGTACAGACAGGGAATGGCTACACCTTC	CASSVQTGNGYTF
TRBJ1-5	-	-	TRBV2	TGTGCCAGCCTCGGACATAGCAATCAGCCCCAGCATTTT	CASLGHSNQPQHF
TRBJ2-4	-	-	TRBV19	TGTGCCAGTAGTATGGGGTCTCGCGGGGACATTCAGTACTTC	CASSMGSRGDIQYF
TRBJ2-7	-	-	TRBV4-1	TGCGCCAGCAGCCAAGTCAGGGGGGCCGCCTACGAGCAGTACTTC	CASSQVRGAAYEQYF
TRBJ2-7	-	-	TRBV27	TGTGCCAGCAGTTCGGCAGGGTTCTACGAGCAGTACTTC	CASSSAGFYEQYF
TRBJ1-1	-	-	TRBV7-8	TGTGCCAGCAGCCCACAGACAGTTCAGAACACTGAAGCTTTCTTT	CASSPQTVQNTEAFF
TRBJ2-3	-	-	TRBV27	TGTGCCAGCCGCCCCTGGGGCGATGACACAGATACGCAGTATTTT	CASRPWGDDTDTQYF
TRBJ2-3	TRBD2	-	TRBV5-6	TGTGCCAGCAGCTTGGTGGCGGGGGGGGGCACAGATACGCAGTATTTT	CASSLVAGGGTDTQYF
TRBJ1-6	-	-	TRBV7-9	TGTGCCAGCAGCTCAAAGGACAGTGGATCCGCGGTATCCCTCCACTTT	CASSSKDSGSAVSLHF